Below, 28 T cell receptor beta chains from the same sample are listed, as sequenced in a study of cytomegalovirus exposure and HLA in healthy donors. Vbeta (60) and Jbeta (13) primers were used in the PCR. This table comes from immunoSEQ multiplex PCR, and its TCRdb copy is limited to in-frame clones, with some not included. The repertoire holds approximately 81,000 clones, 70% to 80% seen once, with 2.5% to 3.5% in the top ten. Specimen: PBMCs. These TCRs come from a man between 50 and 59 years old in good health and CMV-seropositive.

The chain combines TRBV5-4 with TRBJ1-4; D may be TRBD1 (5 bases). The CDR3 has 15 residues. V shed 4 bases and J shed 5 bases, with 15 bases lying between them. The germline V gene encodes CDR1 SGHNT and CDR2 YYREEE (reference sequence). The CDR3: CASSQKRGANEKLFF. As DNA, the CDR3 is TGTGCCAGCAGCCAGAAAAGGGGCGCCAATGAAAAACTGTTTTTT.

V is TRBV11-2 and J is TRBJ1-1; D might be TRBD1 (5 bases). Germline V gene lookup returns CDR1 SGHAT and CDR2 FQNNGV. Trimming removed 1 base from V and 3 bases from J, with 9 bases in between. The CDR3 contains 14 residues. The CDR3 spells CASSLGTGDTEAFF. The CDR3 nucleotides read TGTGCCAGCAGCTTAGGCACAGGTGACACTGAAGCTTTCTTT.

The chain is built from TRBV30 and TRBJ1-1; no definite D call. CDR3 length: 14 amino acids. V gave up 0 bases and J gave up 3 bases, with 11 bases separating them. Germline assignment: CDR1 GTSNPN and CDR2 SVGIG (reference sequence). CDR3 sequence reads: CAWSVAGWYTEAFF. CDR3 bases: TGTGCCTGGAGTGTGGCGGGGTGGTACACTGAAGCTTTCTTT.

The rearrangement joins TRBV25-1 to TRBJ1-2, with 9 bases aligning to TRBD1. The CDR3 extends over 13 amino acids. V was clipped by 4 bases and J by 8 bases; unmatched bases: 5. CDR1 and CDR2 from the germline V gene are MGHDK and SYGVNS. CDR3 sequence reads: CASSGQGVGGYTF. The CDR3 nucleotides read TGTGCCAGCAGTGGACAGGGGGTGGGAGGCTACACCTTC.

This rearrangement joins TRBV5-1 to TRBJ2-1; possible D gene TRBD2, 6 bases. The V and J ends lost 4 bases and 9 bases respectively, with 20 bases between them. Germline V gene sequence: CDR1 SGHRS, CDR2 YFSETQ. The length of the CDR3 is 15 residues. The chain's CDR3 is CASSHGGIGAVEQFF. The CDR3, as DNA: TGCGCCAGCAGCCACGGGGGTATAGGAGCGGTTGAGCAGTTCTTC.

The chain recombines TRBV5-4 with TRBJ2-1; TRBD2 matches at 9 bases. Per the germline V gene, CDR1 is SGHNT and CDR2 is YYREEE (reference sequence). Germline trimming cut 2 bases from V and 8 bases from J; bases unmatched to any gene: 8. The CDR3 is 15 amino acids. The CDR3: CASSFQLAGRDEQFF. In nucleotides, the CDR3 is TGTGCCAGCAGCTTCCAGCTAGCGGGGAGGGATGAGCAGTTCTTC.

This rearrangement joins TRBV9 to TRBJ2-1; 12 bases fit TRBD2. Germline V gene lookup returns CDR1 SGDLS and CDR2 YYNGEE. There are 16 residues in the CDR3. V gave up 3 bases and J gave up 9 bases; unmatched junction bases: 10. CDR3 in DNA: TGTGCCAGCAGCGATAGGACTAGCGGGATATCCGGTGAGCAGTTCTTC. It specifies CASSDRTSGISGEQFF.

This clone was counted once. This chain connects TRBV5-4 to TRBJ2-1; D is perhaps TRBD2 (6 bases). The CDR3 is 16 amino acids. Trimming left V 0 bases short and J 4 bases short, with 14 bases between. The germline V gene has CDR1 SGHNT and CDR2 YYREEE (reference sequence). CDR3 protein: CASSLAGGIAYNEQFF. CDR3 nucleotide sequence: TGTGCCAGCAGCTTGGCTGGCGGGATTGCATACAATGAGCAGTTCTTC. Full variable domain (rest looked up from reference TRBV5-4 and TRBJ2-1): ETGVTQSPTHLIKTRGQQVTLRCSSQSGHNTVSWYQQALGQGPQFIFQYYREEENGRGNFPPRFSGLQFPNYSSELNVNALELDDSALYLCASSLAGGIAYNEQFFGPGTRLTVL.

The chain has TRBV30 and TRBJ2-2; D is perhaps TRBD1 (5 bases). Germline-derived CDR1 and CDR2 are GTSNPN and SVGIG (reference sequence). V shed 2 bases and J shed 5 bases, with 15 bases lying between them. This CDR3 contains 15 residues. The CDR3 spells CAWSIQGVRTGELFF. The CDR3 DNA sequence: TGTGCCTGGAGTATCCAGGGTGTTAGGACCGGGGAGCTGTTTTTT. Full variable domain (outside the CDR3, taken from reference TRBV30 and TRBJ2-2): SQTIHQWPATLVQPVGSPLSLECTVEGTSNPNLYWYRQAAGRGLQLLFYSVGIGQISSEVPQNLSASRPQDRQFILSSKKLLLSDSGFYLCAWSIQGVRTGELFFGEGSRLTVL.

This clone was detected once. The junction differs from germline at one of its ends, possibly a read error. This chain links TRBV7-8 with TRBJ2-5; D is perhaps TRBD2 (6 bases). Germline assignment: CDR1 SGHVS and CDR2 FQNEAQ. The CDR3 has 17 amino acids. CDR3 in DNA: TGTGCCAGCAGACCCCACCCCCGGCGGGAAAGAGCAGAGACCCAGCACTTC. Protein: CASRPHPRRERAETQHF.

The genes are TRBV14 and TRBJ2-2; 9 positions agree with TRBD1. Germline CDR1 reads SGHDN; CDR2 reads FVKESK. The CDR3 runs 18 residues. V shed 0 bases and J 5 bases; nucleotides not matched to a gene: 10. CDR3 sequence (DNA): TGTGCCAGCAGCCAAGATTACCGGGACAGGGTATCAACCGGGGAGCTGTTTTTT. This codes for CASSQDYRDRVSTGELFF. The whole variable domain, filled in from reference TRBV14 and TRBJ2-2, reads EAGVTQFPSHSVIEKGQTVTLRCDPISGHDNLYWYRRVMGKEIKFLLHFVKESKQDESGMPNNRFLAERTGGTYSTLKVQPAELEDSGVYFCASSQDYRDRVSTGELFFGEGSRLTVL.

The chain employs TRBV18 and TRBJ1-2, with TRBD1 matching over 8 bases. Unmatched junction bases numbered 5, after V lost 4 bases and J lost 7 bases. Germline V gene sequence: CDR1 KGHSH, CDR2 LQKENI. The CDR3 loop spans 13 amino acids. In nucleotides, the CDR3 is TGTGCCAGCTCACAGGACAGGGAGATTGGCTACACCTTC. It is translated as CASSQDREIGYTF. The full variable domain, its missing parts supplied by reference TRBV18 and TRBJ1-2, is NAGVMQNPRHLVRRRGQEARLRCSPMKGHSHVYWYRQLPEEGLKFMVYLQKENIIDESGMPKERFSAEFPKEGPSILRIQQVVRGDSAAYFCASSQDREIGYTFGSGTRLTVV.

The DNA of the CDR3 is TGCGCCAGCAGCCCCGGACACCGCCAAGAGACCCAGTACTTC. It codes for CASSPGHRQETQYF. The chain carries TRBV5-1 and TRBJ2-5; TRBD1 is a possible D gene (5 bases). V lost 4 bases and J 1 base, leaving 11 bases between the germline ends. In germline, CDR1 is SGHRS, CDR2 YFSETQ. The CDR3 runs to 14 residues.

This clone came up a few times. This sequence joins TRBV4-3 and TRBJ2-1; tentative D call: TRBD2 (5 bases). The germline CDR1 and CDR2 sequences are LGHNA and YSLEER. The V end was cut by 3 bases, the J end by 5 bases, with 20 bases between. This CDR3 is built from 17 residues. CDR3 coding DNA: TGCGCCAGCAGCCATCCATACTGGGGAGTCGAGGACAATGAGCAGTTCTTC. Translated, it gives CASSHPYWGVEDNEQFF.

J is TRBJ2-2 and V is TRBV6-1; TRBD1 matches at 10 bases. V shed 4 bases and J 6 bases; nucleotides not matched to a gene: 11. CDR3 size: 17 residues. Germline-derived CDR1 and CDR2 are MNHNS and SASEGT. CDR3 coding DNA: TGTGCCAGCAGTGGTCGGTGGGGACAGGGGACCCCCGGGGAGCTGTTTTTT. Amino acid sequence: CASSGRWGQGTPGELFF.

V and J are TRBV4-2 and TRBJ2-2; 11 bases fit TRBD2. Germline V gene data show CDR1 as LGHNA and CDR2 as YNFKEQ. CDR3 length: 17 amino acids. V lost 2 bases to trimming and J lost 0 bases; unmatched junction nucleotides: 2. CDR3 protein: CASSQLAGGSNTGELFF. CDR3 nucleotide sequence: TGTGCCAGCAGCCAACTAGCGGGAGGCTCGAACACCGGGGAGCTGTTTTTT.

The chain joins TRBV11-3 to TRBJ2-1; 8 bases agree with TRBD2. The CDR3 runs 19 residues. The V segment lost 5 bases and the J segment 0 bases; nucleotides outside the gene matches: 15. Germline loops: CDR1 SGHNT, CDR2 YENEEA. The CDR3 region is CASSATSGLHLSSYNEQFF. The CDR3 bases are TGTGCCAGCAGCGCCACTAGCGGACTACATTTAAGCTCCTACAATGAGCAGTTCTTC. Combining the CDR3 with reference TRBV11-3 and TRBJ2-1 gives the whole variable domain EAGVVQSPRYKIIEKKQPVAFWCNPISGHNTLYWYLQNLGQGPELLIRYENEEAVDDSQLPKDRFSAERLKGVDSTLKIQPAELGDSAVYLCASSATSGLHLSSYNEQFFGPGTRLTVL.

The V and J genes are TRBV21-1 and TRBJ1-5. TRBV21-1 is classified as a pseudogene. The CDR3 is 14 amino acids. DNA for the CDR3: TGTGCCAGCCCGGGAGGATTTAGCGATCAGCCCCAGCATTTT. Residues: CASPGGFSDQPQHF.

The rearrangement joins TRBV7-2 to TRBJ2-2, with D uncertain. Germline V gene lookup returns CDR1 SGHTA and CDR2 FQGNSA. Between the trimmed V and J ends, which lost 9 bases and 4 bases, there was a span of 12 bases. CDR3 length equals 13 residues. The CDR3 is CASEATGTGELFF. The CDR3 DNA reads TGTGCCAGTGAGGCGACCGGCACCGGGGAGCTGTTTTTT.

The gene calls are TRBV28 and TRBJ2-3; 13 positions agree with TRBD2. J gave up 5 bases and V 4 bases, and 3 bases lay outside the gene matches. Germline V gene lookup returns CDR1 MDHEN and CDR2 SYDVKM. CDR3 length equals 15 residues. The CDR3 loop is CASSSRTSGRDTQYF. As DNA, the CDR3 is TGTGCCAGCAGTTCCCGGACTAGCGGGAGAGATACGCAGTATTTT.

This sequence joins TRBV7-2 and TRBJ2-3; D remains unclear. V lost 3 bases and J lost 6, with 7 bases in between. Germline CDR1 reads SGHTA; CDR2 reads FQGNSA. This CDR3 region has 12 residues. CDR3 nucleotide sequence: TGTGCCAGCAGCTTGGGCCCTGATACGCAGTATTTT. Its protein product is CASSLGPDTQYF.

V and J are TRBV4-3 and TRBJ2-1; TRBD2 matches 7 bases. Losses at the gene ends were 4 bases for V and 7 bases for J; bases not matched to a gene: 16. Germline CDR1 is LGHNA and CDR2 is YSLEER. CDR3 length: 17 amino acids. The CDR3 is CASSLNLAGELENEQFF. Here the CDR3 DNA reads TGCGCCAGCAGCCTCAATTTGGCGGGAGAGTTAGAGAATGAGCAGTTCTTC.

The chain couples TRBV5-6 to TRBJ1-1; D is possibly TRBD1 (5 bases). The V end was cut by 0 bases, the J end by 0 bases, with 18 bases between. Germline-derived CDR1 and CDR2 are SGHDT and YYEEEE. CDR3 length: 18 residues. CDR3 in amino acids: CASSLEPWFGAMNTEAFF. The CDR3 DNA follows: TGTGCCAGCAGCTTGGAACCTTGGTTTGGGGCTATGAACACTGAAGCTTTCTTT.

This chain links TRBV2 with TRBJ2-7; 11 bases are a match to TRBD1. The junction had 4 bases not matched to a gene; V was cut back by 5 bases and J by 4 bases. The CDR3 is made up of 14 amino acids. Germline V gene sequence: CDR1 SNHLY, CDR2 FYNNEI. The CDR3 DNA sequence: TGTGCCAGCAGTACCGGGACAGGGGGTTACGAGCAGTACTTC. Amino acid sequence: CASSTGTGGYEQYF.

The rearrangement links TRBV30 to TRBJ1-6; D is undetermined. CDR1 GTSNPN and CDR2 SVGIG come from the germline V gene (reference sequence). This CDR3 comprises 13 residues. Trimming stripped 1 base from V and 8 bases from J, with 9 bases between. CDR3 sequence: CAWSDTIDSPLHF. Here the CDR3 DNA reads TGTGCCTGGAGTGATACGATAGATTCACCCCTCCACTTT. Combining the CDR3 with reference TRBV30 and TRBJ1-6 gives the whole variable domain SQTIHQWPATLVQPVGSPLSLECTVEGTSNPNLYWYRQAAGRGLQLLFYSVGIGQISSEVPQNLSASRPQDRQFILSSKKLLLSDSGFYLCAWSDTIDSPLHFGNGTRLTVT.

V usage is TRBV4-1 and J usage is TRBJ2-1; 8 bases are shared with TRBD2. This CDR3 has 16 amino acids. V shed 1 base, J shed 4 bases, and the junction held 6 bases outside the gene matches. Germline V lookup: CDR1 MGHRA, CDR2 YSYEKL. DNA for the CDR3: TGCGCCAGCAGCCAAGTTCCTAGCGGGCCTTACAATGAGCAGTTCTTC. Translated: CASSQVPSGPYNEQFF.

This clone was found once. The chain is built from TRBV6-6 and TRBJ1-1, with D perhaps matching TRBD1 (6 bases). Trimming removed 2 bases from V and 2 bases from J, with 9 bases in between. Germline V gives CDR1 MNHNY, CDR2 SVGAGI (reference sequence). There are 14 residues in the CDR3. The CDR3 loop reads CASSYGQTNTEAFF. The CDR3 DNA reads TGTGCCAGCAGTTACGGACAGACCAACACTGAAGCTTTCTTT.

The chain carries TRBV6-5 and TRBJ1-2; 7 nucleotides agree with TRBD1. Trimming removed 6 bases from V and 4 bases from J; junction bases left unmatched: 8. Germline V gene data show CDR1 as MNHEY and CDR2 as SVGAGI. The CDR3 length is 14 residues. The chain's CDR3 is CASSPLGQSYGYTF. CDR3 in DNA: TGTGCCAGCAGCCCCTTGGGACAGTCCTATGGCTACACCTTC.